The 5 T cell receptor beta chains reported below all come from one sample, sequenced in a study of blood T cell repertoires in COVID-19. The protocol was immunoSEQ multiplex PCR, while the TCRdb copy is restricted to in-frame clones and leaves out a portion. The sample includes 90,000 or so clones, under 90% of them seen just once. Sequenced material: peripheral blood. The receptors here all came from a man in his sixties with COVID-19, enrolled during active disease.

This chain links TRBV23-1 with TRBJ1-6; D possibly corresponds to TRBD1 (6 bases). TRBV23-1 has ORF status, its function being uncertain. This CDR3 is 14 amino acids long. The ends were cut back, 0 bases at V and 13 bases at J, with 13 bases in the middle. CDR3 nucleotide sequence: TGCGCCAGCAGTCAATCGACAGGCCGTACGCCCCTCCACTTT. It codes for CASSQSTGRTPLHF.

The J gene is TRBJ2-3, the V gene TRBV7-9; 7 positions agree with TRBD2. The germline V gene has CDR1 SEHNR and CDR2 FQNEAQ (reference sequence). The length of the CDR3 is 12 residues. V was clipped by 6 bases and J by 5 bases; unmatched bases: 2. The CDR3 nucleotides are TGTGCCAGCAGAGGACTAGAAGATACGCAGTATTTT. It codes for CASRGLEDTQYF.

This sequence joins TRBV6-1 and TRBJ1-4; D is uncertain. Trimming shortened V by 3 bases and J by 7 bases, and 18 bases separated the two germline ends. From germline, CDR1 is MNHNS and CDR2 SASEGT. There are 16 residues in the CDR3. The CDR3 DNA reads as TGTGCCAGCAGTGATCATGGCGGGGAGGTGGGTGAAAAACTGTTTTTT. Translated, it gives CASSDHGGEVGEKLFF.

The chain couples TRBV7-2 to TRBJ1-5, with D uncertain. V lost 5 bases to trimming and J lost 3 bases, with 14 bases between them. This CDR3 contains 15 residues. Germline lookup yields CDR1 SGHTA and CDR2 FQGNSA. DNA for the CDR3: TGTGCCAGCAGCGGAGGGTCGGATCCCAATCAGCCCCAGCATTTT. It specifies CASSGGSDPNQPQHF.

The sample holds one count of this clone. This chain connects TRBV7-8 to TRBJ2-7; no reliable D call. This CDR3 spans 16 amino acids. V lost 2 bases to trimming and J lost 0 bases, with 14 bases between them. CDR1 and CDR2 (germline): SGHVS, FQNEAQ. For the CDR3, the DNA is TGTGCCAGCAGCTTACGGTCGATAGCTTCCTCCTACGAGCAGTACTTC. As protein: CASSLRSIASSYEQYF.